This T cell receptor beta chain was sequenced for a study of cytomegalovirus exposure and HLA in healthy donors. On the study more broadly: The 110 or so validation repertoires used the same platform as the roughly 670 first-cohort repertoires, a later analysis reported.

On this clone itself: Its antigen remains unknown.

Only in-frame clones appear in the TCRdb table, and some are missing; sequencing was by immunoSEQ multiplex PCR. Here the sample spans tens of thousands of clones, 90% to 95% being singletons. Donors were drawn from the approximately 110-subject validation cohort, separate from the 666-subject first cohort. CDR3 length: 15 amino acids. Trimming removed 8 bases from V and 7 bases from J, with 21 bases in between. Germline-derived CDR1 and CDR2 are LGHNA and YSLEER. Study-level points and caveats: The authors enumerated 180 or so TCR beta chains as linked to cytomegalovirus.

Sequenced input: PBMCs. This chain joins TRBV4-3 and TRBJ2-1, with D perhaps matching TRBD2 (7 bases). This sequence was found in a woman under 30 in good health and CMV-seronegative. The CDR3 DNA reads TGCGCCAGCGGCCCTGCCTTGGCGGGGGCGAATGAGCAGTTCTTC. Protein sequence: CASGPALAGANEQFF.